A few counts support the clone carrying this T cell receptor (beta chain). The antigen remains undetermined. The V end was cut by 4 bases, the J end by 0 bases, with 10 bases between. Germline V gives CDR1 LGHNA, CDR2 YSLEER. The CDR3 is made up of 15 amino acids. The data originate from a study of T-cell memory formation after mild COVID-19. Study in general: Clusters of TCRs were largely donor specific.

One entry per CDR3 protein results from TCRdb running MiXCR on the 5' RACE reads. The sample comprises approximately 250,000 distinct CDR3 sequences, 16% of which are singletons, and roughly a fifth rests with the top ten. Whole-study findings and limits: CD4/CD8 balance held among clones contracting day 15 to 85, and later expanders leaned CD4+. In second-wave clones peaking day 37, SARS-CoV-2 specificity remained unconfirmed.

Material for sequencing was PBMCs or a T cell subset sorted from them (not recorded which). The clonotype comes from a man aged 18 to 29 who had mild COVID-19 (a few samples of this study predate the infection). Cell type and time point are not known. This chain uses TRBV4-3 with TRBJ2-1; D might be TRBD2 (5 bases). The DNA of the CDR3 is TGCGCCAGCAGCCGAGACTACGTCTCCTACAATGAGCAGTTCTTC. Residues: CASSRDYVSYNEQFF.